These 16 T cell receptor delta chains were all obtained from the same sample, sequenced in a study of gamma-delta chains in newborns, infants, children. TCRdb re-called the reads via CATT. Altogether a few thousand delta-chain clones are present, over 0.95% being singletons, with the ten largest covering around 15%. Sequences were obtained from blood. The receptors shown here come from a child who was a newborn, infant or young child, either healthy, febrile or measles-vaccinated (not recorded which).

A note on this clone: TCRdb's protein for this DNA is that of a much larger clone and differs from the translation at residue 14, likely a read error; the protein shown is the DNA translation. The chain recombines TRDV2 with TRDJ1; 11 nucleotides agree with TRDD3. The CDR3 is 15 amino acids. CDR1 is GEAIGNYY and CDR2 is EKD in the germline V gene. Here the CDR3 DNA reads TGTGCCTGTGACCTACTGGGGGATAATGGCGATAAACTCACCTTT. As protein: CACDLLGDNGDKLTF.

Judged by abundance, this clone is medium-sized. The V gene is TRDV2, the J gene TRDJ3; 11 nucleotides agree with TRDD3. CDR1 and CDR2 from the germline V gene are GEAIGNYY and EKD. The trim removed 2 bases at V and 2 bases at J, leaving 4 bases unmatched. CDR3 length: 18 residues. Here the CDR3 reads CACDKLGGYAWDTRQMFF. DNA for the CDR3: TGTGCCTGTGACAAGCTTGGGGGATACGCCTGGGACACCCGACAGATGTTTTTC.

A few counts support this clone. A much larger clone lies one base from this, so it may be a read error. V and J are TRDV2 and TRDJ3, with 9 nucleotides matching TRDD3. CDR1 and CDR2 from the germline V gene are GEAIGNYY and EKD. There are 20 residues in the CDR3. The CDR3 DNA is TGTGCCTGTGACACCGGCTTACTGGGGGAGAGCTCCTGGTACACCCGACAGATGTTTTTC. This translates into CACDTGLLGESSWYTRQMFF.

This clone has a handful of counts. This could be a read error, since a much larger clone is one nucleotide away. This specimen includes other DNA sequences encoding the same CDR3. The chain joins TRDV2 to TRDJ3; TRDD3 matches 13 bases. The CDR3 contains 20 residues. Germline CDR1 and CDR2: GEAIGNYY and EKD. CDR3: CACDTVLGDTQTWDTRQMFF. DNA for the CDR3: TGTGCCTGTGACACCGTACTGGGGGATACGCAGACCTGGGACACCCGACAGATGTTCTTC.

This clone occurred a few times. A far larger clone is a single base away, which makes a read error likely. The rearrangement joins TRDV2 to TRDJ1; 13 bases align to TRDD3. V was pared by 5 bases and J by 0 bases, with 5 bases of the junction left unmatched. The germline CDR1 and CDR2 sequences are GEAIGNYY and EKD. The CDR3 covers 16 residues. The CDR3 here is CACGILGDTYTDKLIF. As DNA, the CDR3 is TGTGCCTGTGGCATACTGGGGGATACGTACACCGATAAACTCATCTTT.

Judged by abundance, this clone is medium-sized. This rearrangement joins TRDV2 to TRDJ3; the D gene is possibly TRDD3 (5 bases). Germline loops: CDR1 GEAIGNYY, CDR2 EKD. The CDR3 length is 20 residues. V lost 3 bases, J lost 1 base, and 21 bases lay in between. DNA for the CDR3: TGTGCCTGTGACCACCCCCTTTCCGCGGGGAGGTCCTGGGACACCCGACAGATGTTTTTC. As protein: CACDHPLSAGRSWDTRQMFF.

This clone is large by share. In the same sample, other DNA sequences code for this CDR3. There is no V gene call, and the J gene is TRDJ1. This CDR3 comprises 15 residues. CDR3 loop: CACDTVSSTADKLIF. The CDR3 region has the DNA TGTGCCTGTGACACCGTCTCTTCTACCGCCGATAAACTCATCTTT.

This clone is large in the sample. Other nucleotide sequences from this sample produce the same CDR3. This chain links TRDV2 with TRDJ2, with 13 bases aligning to TRDD3. The ends lost 3 bases at V and 2 bases at J; junction bases unmatched: 5. The CDR3 loop spans 17 amino acids. CDR1 and CDR2 from the germline V gene are GEAIGNYY and EKD. The CDR3 loop reads CACDVLGDTALTAQLFF. The CDR3 coding sequence is TGTGCCTGTGACGTACTGGGGGATACGGCCTTGACAGCACAACTCTTCTTT.

Only a few counts were recorded for this clone. It differs at one base from a far larger clone, so likely a read error. The sample holds other DNA sequences that translate to the same CDR3. This chain's CDR3 is CACDKRGIPCRTDKLIF. In nucleotides, the CDR3 is TGTGCCTGTGACAAGAGGGGGATACCCTGCCGGACCGATAAACTCATCTTT. This chain connects TRDV2 to TRDJ1, with 9 positions matching TRDD3. This CDR3 contains 17 residues. J gave up 2 bases and V 2 bases, and 11 bases lay outside the gene matches. CDR1 is GEAIGNYY, CDR2 EKD, per germline.

A remark on this clone: TCRdb attributes to this sequence the protein of a much larger clone, which differs from the DNA translation at residue 9; a read error is likely, and the protein displayed is translated from the DNA. The CDR3 reads CACDTWGSPWDTRQMFF. The CDR3 DNA reads as TGTGCCTGTGACACCTGGGGGAGCCCCTGGGACACCCGACAGATGTTTTTC. This chain links TRDV2 with TRDJ3; TRDD3 matches at 7 bases. Germline CDR1 and CDR2: GEAIGNYY and EKD. The CDR3 totals 17 residues. With 0 bases clipped from V and 2 bases from J, the junction kept 3 bases outside the gene matches.

Remarks on this clone: A much larger clone differs by one base, so this may be a read error. The same CDR3 can be traced to other DNA sequences in this sample. This sequence joins TRDV2 and TRDJ2; TRDD3 matches at 13 bases. This CDR3 is built from 18 residues. CDR1 is GEAIGNYY and CDR2 is EKD in the germline V gene. CDR3 sequence reads: CACDPKYWGIRPTAQLFF. The CDR3 DNA reads TGCGCCTGTGACCCTAAGTACTGGGGGATACGCCCCACAGCACAACTCTTCTTT.

A word on this clone: Given a much more abundant clone one base away, this may be a read error. This sample includes further DNA sequences coding for the same CDR3. The chain uses TRDV2 and TRDJ3, with 11 nucleotides matching TRDD3. Germline values: CDR1 GEAIGNYY, CDR2 EKD. V lost 3 bases and J lost 0; bases outside the gene matches: 12. The CDR3 totals 21 residues. CDR3 protein: CACDRLLGDTYSSWDTRQMFF. The CDR3 DNA sequence: TGTGCCTGTGACCGATTGCTGGGGGATACTTATAGCTCCTGGGACACCCGACAGATGTTTTTC.

Remarks on this clone: This may stem from a read error, because a much larger clone lies one nucleotide away. Other DNA sequences within the sample encode an identical CDR3. V and J are TRDV2 and TRDJ3; no clear D. The CDR3 sequence is 15 residues long. CDR1 and CDR2 from the germline V gene are GEAIGNYY and EKD. V was cut by 7 bases and J by 0 bases, with 9 bases left in between. CDR3 nucleotides: TGTGCCTGCGACCCGATCTCCTGGGACACCCGACAGATGTTTTTC. Amino acid sequence: CACDPISWDTRQMFF.

This clone is large within its sample. This CDR3 is also generated by other DNA sequences in the sample. The chain employs TRDV2 and TRDJ3, with TRDD3 identical over 10 bases. The germline V gene has CDR1 GEAIGNYY and CDR2 EKD. Unmatched junction bases numbered 7, after V lost 3 bases and J lost 0 bases. The CDR3 totals 19 residues. DNA of the CDR3: TGTGCCTGTGACTTACTGGGGGATTGGAGCTCCTGGGACACCCGACAGATGTTTTTC. Encoded protein: CACDLLGDWSSWDTRQMFF.

To note about this clone: A much larger clone differs by one base, so this may be a read error. The sample holds other DNA sequences that translate to the same CDR3. The rearrangement links TRDV2 to TRDJ3, with 10 bases that match TRDD3. Germline V gives CDR1 GEAIGNYY, CDR2 EKD. The CDR3 runs 19 residues. CDR3 bases: TGTGCCTGCGACACCGGGGGGATACGACGCTCCTGGGACACCCGACAGATGTTTTTC. It is translated as CACDTGGIRRSWDTRQMFF.

This clone counts as large. This CDR3 is also generated by other DNA sequences in the sample. The CDR3, as DNA: TGTGCCTGTGACACCTTGGGGTACACCGATAAACTCATCTTT. Translation gives CACDTLGYTDKLIF. The chain is built from TRDV2 and TRDJ1; D perhaps matches TRDD3 (5 bases). The CDR3 length is 14 residues. The V gene's germline CDR1 is GEAIGNYY and CDR2 EKD. V was cut by 0 bases and J by 0 bases, with 7 bases left in between.